One sample yielded the 28 T cell receptor beta chains listed below, sequenced in a study of blood T cell repertoires in COVID-19. TCRdb keeps only in-frame clones here, not all; method: immunoSEQ multiplex PCR. The table records approximately 210,000 clones, 84% of them present only once. Source material: peripheral blood. The receptor set was obtained from a woman aged 70-85 years with active or convalescent COVID-19.

The chain has TRBV9 and TRBJ1-4, with D unclear. Germline V lookup: CDR1 SGDLS, CDR2 YYNGEE. V was shortened by 0 bases and J by 7 bases, with 10 bases between the two germline ends. The CDR3 covers 14 residues. As DNA, the CDR3 is TGTGCCAGCAGCGTAGGGGCAGACGGTGAAAAACTGTTTTTT. It yields the protein CASSVGADGEKLFF.

The J gene is TRBJ2-7, the V gene TRBV2; D call uncertain. This CDR3 has 15 residues. Between the trimmed V and J ends, which lost 4 bases and 0 bases, there was a span of 13 bases. CDR1 and CDR2 from the germline V gene are SNHLY and FYNNEI. The CDR3 sequence is CASSGDHYSSYEQYF. As DNA, the CDR3 is TGTGCCAGCAGTGGAGACCACTACTCCTCCTACGAGCAGTACTTC.

V usage is TRBV28 and J usage is TRBJ2-1, with a weak D call TRBD1 (5 bases). The CDR3 extends over 15 amino acids. Germline CDR1 reads MDHEN; CDR2 reads SYDVKM. V was cut by 11 bases and J by 0 bases, with 17 bases left in between. The CDR3 DNA reads TGTGCCTCAGGGTCCCCGCTTGACTCCTACAATGAGCAGTTCTTC. Its protein is CASGSPLDSYNEQFF.

The chain employs TRBV5-6 and TRBJ2-7, with D perhaps matching TRBD1 (6 bases). CDR1 SGHDT and CDR2 YYEEEE come from the germline V gene. V lost 0 bases and J 1 base, leaving 11 bases between the germline ends. CDR3 length: 15 residues. CDR3 nucleotides: TGTGCCAGCAGCTTGGCCCCGGACAGATCCTACGAGCAGTACTTC. Protein product: CASSLAPDRSYEQYF.

This chain joins TRBV2 and TRBJ2-2; D is perhaps TRBD1 (5 bases). This CDR3 is built from 13 residues. From germline, CDR1 is SNHLY and CDR2 FYNNEI. V lost 4 bases and J 4 bases, leaving 7 bases between the germline ends. The CDR3 region has the DNA TGTGCCAGCAGTGCAGGGATCACCGGGGAGCTGTTTTTT. Protein sequence: CASSAGITGELFF.

J is TRBJ2-7 and V is TRBV13; 10 nucleotides line up with TRBD1. Germline assignment: CDR1 PRHDT and CDR2 FYEKMQ (reference sequence). The CDR3 runs 15 residues. The trim removed 5 bases at V and 4 bases at J, leaving 8 bases unmatched. The CDR3 DNA reads as TGTGCCAGCAGCGCGGAGGGACAGGGGAGTTACGAGCAGTACTTC. Encoded protein: CASSAEGQGSYEQYF.

V gene TRBV14 combines with J gene TRBJ1-5, with D uncertain. CDR1 SGHDN and CDR2 FVKESK come from the germline V gene. This CDR3 is 12 amino acids long. V dropped 4 bases and J dropped 4 bases, with 5 bases sitting between them. Here the CDR3 DNA reads TGTGCCAGCAGCCTCCCAAATCAGCCCCAGCATTTT. Translating gives CASSLPNQPQHF.

The CDR3 protein is CASSAPGRNYGYTF. In DNA form, the CDR3 reads TGTGCCAGCAGCGCCCCAGGGAGGAACTATGGCTACACCTTC. The rearrangement links TRBV9 to TRBJ1-2, with a weak D call TRBD1 (5 bases). With 3 bases removed from V and 2 bases from J, the gap between germline ends came to 11 bases. This CDR3 region has 14 residues. Germline-derived CDR1 and CDR2 are SGDLS and YYNGEE.

This sequence joins TRBV5-1 and TRBJ1-1; weak D call: TRBD1 (5 bases). V was trimmed by 3 bases and J by 4 bases, leaving 19 bases between them. This CDR3 has 16 amino acids. The germline V gene encodes CDR1 SGHRS and CDR2 YFSETQ. CDR3 bases: TGCGCCAGCAGCTGGGGAGGGATGGGGGAGGGCACTGAAGCTTTCTTT. It yields the protein CASSWGGMGEGTEAFF.

There are a few counts of this clone. The chain combines TRBV18 with TRBJ1-2; D is possibly TRBD1 (6 bases). V was trimmed by 6 bases and J by 3 bases, leaving 14 bases between them. Germline CDR1 is KGHSH and CDR2 is LQKENI. The CDR3 extends over 14 amino acids. For the CDR3, the DNA is TGTGCCAGCTCCCCCGCAGGGGAGTACTATGGCTACACCTTC. Translating gives CASSPAGEYYGYTF.

The chain has TRBV12-3 or TRBV12-4 and TRBJ2-4; 8 bases align to TRBD2. V was pared by 5 bases and J by 9 bases, with 6 bases of the junction left unmatched. CDR3 length: 13 residues. CDR3 loop: CASSGTRGSIQYF. The CDR3 coding sequence is TGTGCCAGCAGTGGGACTAGGGGTAGCATTCAGTACTTC.

The chain joins TRBV6-5 to TRBJ2-5; 8 positions agree with TRBD1. There are 14 residues in the CDR3. From germline, CDR1 is MNHEY and CDR2 SVGAGI. V lost 6 bases and J lost 3; bases outside the gene matches: 6. CDR3 nucleotide sequence: TGTGCCAGCAGAACTAACAGGGGGAAAGAGACCCAGTACTTC. Amino acids: CASRTNRGKETQYF.

The chain uses TRBV19 and TRBJ1-2, with 9 positions matching TRBD1. J gave up 3 bases and V 7 bases, and 9 bases lay outside the gene matches. The CDR3 runs 15 residues. From germline, CDR1 is LNHDA and CDR2 SQIVND (reference sequence). The CDR3 DNA sequence: TGTGCCAGTACCAAGACAGGGGGTAGATACTATGGCTACACCTTC. It encodes CASTKTGGRYYGYTF.

The V and J genes are TRBV2 and TRBJ1-6, with TRBD1 matching over 9 bases. The CDR3 spans 14 residues. The germline gives CDR1 SNHLY, CDR2 FYNNEI. The V and J ends lost 5 bases and 7 bases, in that order; junction bases with no gene match: 3. CDR3 protein: CASSPQGANSPLHF. CDR3 nucleotides: TGTGCCAGCAGTCCACAGGGGGCGAATTCACCCCTCCACTTT. The full variable domain, in which reference TRBV2 and TRBJ1-6 provide the parts outside the CDR3, is EPEVTQTPSHQVTQMGQEVILRCVPISNHLYFYWYRQILGQKVEFLVSFYNNEISEKSEIFDDQFSVERPDGSNFTLKIRSTKLEDSAMYFCASSPQGANSPLHFGNGTRLTVT.

The CDR3 is CASSLGQRERGTYEQYF. CDR3 DNA sequence: TGCGCCAGCAGCTTGGGCCAGCGGGAGAGAGGAACCTACGAGCAGTACTTC. J is TRBJ2-7 and V is TRBV5-1; the match to TRBD2 covers 8 bases. There are 17 residues in the CDR3. Germline V CDR1 and CDR2: SGHRS, YFSETQ. Trimming at V came to 0 bases and at J to 2 bases, leaving 10 bases not matched to a gene. Looking up the rest from reference TRBV5-1 and TRBJ2-7 gives the full variable domain: KAGVTQTPRYLIKTRGQQVTLSCSPISGHRSVSWYQQTPGQGLQFLFEYFSETQRNKGNFPGRFSGRQFSNSRSEMNVSTLELGDSALYLCASSLGQRERGTYEQYFGPGTRLTVT.

V and J are TRBV6-6 and TRBJ2-2; the D gene is possibly TRBD1 (7 bases). Germline V gene data show CDR1 as MNHNY and CDR2 as SVGAGI (reference sequence). The CDR3 runs to 13 residues. V was cut by 6 bases and J by 5 bases, with 10 bases left in between. In nucleotides, the CDR3 is TGTGCCAGCAGGGAGGGGGCAACCGGGGAGCTGTTTTTT. Translated: CASREGATGELFF.

This chain uses TRBV27 with TRBJ1-1, with D perhaps matching TRBD1 (5 bases). From germline, CDR1 is MNHEY and CDR2 SMNVEV (reference sequence). The V end was cut by 6 bases, the J end by 3 bases, with 14 bases between. CDR3 length: 14 amino acids. The CDR3 sequence: CASSSYDSYTEAFF. CDR3 coding DNA: TGTGCCAGCAGCTCTTACGACAGCTACACTGAAGCTTTCTTT.

The V and J genes are TRBV12-3 or TRBV12-4 and TRBJ2-5; D ambiguous. This CDR3 is built from 11 residues. V was shortened by 6 bases and J by 5 bases, with 7 bases between the two germline ends. Written as DNA, the CDR3 is TGTGCCAGCAGCCTCCAGGAGACCCAGTACTTC. Translating gives CASSLQETQYF.

The rearrangement joins TRBV5-6 to TRBJ2-7; a weak D match, TRBD2 (6 bases). The germline CDR1 and CDR2 sequences are SGHDT and YYEEEE. V was clipped by 2 bases and J by 6 bases, with 15 bases between them. The CDR3 runs 14 residues. For the CDR3, the DNA is TGTGCCAGCAGCTTCTCGGTGGGGAGGACCGAGCAGTACTTC. It translates to CASSFSVGRTEQYF.

V is TRBV3-1 (or the pseudogene TRBV3-2) and J is TRBJ2-1; D unresolved. This CDR3 is 15 amino acids long. Germline-derived CDR1 and CDR2 are LGHDT and YNNKEL (reference sequence). Trimming left V 0 bases short and J 6 bases short, with 12 bases between. The CDR3 reads CASSQDLARANEQFF. CDR3 nucleotides: TGTGCCAGCAGCCAAGATCTTGCTCGCGCCAATGAGCAGTTCTTC.

The chain recombines TRBV18 with TRBJ2-1; no clear D gene. V shed 3 bases and J shed 5 bases, with 2 bases lying between them. This CDR3 is built from 11 residues. From germline, CDR1 is KGHSH and CDR2 LQKENI. CDR3 bases: TGTGCCAGCTCACCCGACAATGAGCAGTTCTTC. The encoded protein is CASSPDNEQFF.

V is TRBV11-2 and J is TRBJ2-1; 7 bases are a match to TRBD2. The CDR3 is 15 amino acids. CDR1 is SGHAT and CDR2 is FQNNGV in the germline V gene. With 5 bases clipped from V and 0 bases from J, the junction kept 4 bases outside the gene matches. The CDR3 sequence: CASSRDYPSYNEQFF. As DNA, the CDR3 is TGTGCCAGCAGCCGGGACTACCCCTCCTACAATGAGCAGTTCTTC.

V gene TRBV28 combines with J gene TRBJ1-2, with TRBD1 matching 8 bases. From germline, CDR1 is MDHEN and CDR2 SYDVKM. The V and J ends lost 1 base and 7 bases, in that order; junction bases with no gene match: 2. CDR3 length: 13 amino acids. The CDR3 sequence is CASSLYDRGGYTF. CDR3 coding DNA: TGTGCCAGCAGTTTATACGACAGGGGTGGCTACACCTTC.

This chain uses TRBV23-1 with TRBJ2-7; TRBD1 matches 11 bases. TRBV23-1 is reported as an ORF; its role is uncertain. CDR3 length: 17 residues. The V and J ends lost 2 bases and 5 bases, in that order; junction bases with no gene match: 11. CDR3 amino acids: CASSQPSGQGASNEQYF. CDR3 DNA: TGCGCCAGCAGTCAACCCTCCGGACAGGGGGCTTCTAACGAGCAGTACTTC.

The rearrangement joins TRBV3-1 (or the pseudogene TRBV3-2) to TRBJ2-2; weak D call: TRBD2 (7 bases). The V end was cut by 6 bases, the J end by 4 bases, with 18 bases between. This CDR3 spans 16 amino acids. CDR1 is LGHDT, CDR2 YNNKEL, per germline (reference sequence). CDR3 region: CASSFLGGGPTGELFF. CDR3 bases: TGTGCCAGCAGTTTCTTAGGGGGAGGGCCCACCGGGGAGCTGTTTTTT.

The genes are TRBV2 and TRBJ2-1; no firm D call. Trimming left V 3 bases short and J 0 bases short, with 12 bases between. Germline V gene lookup returns CDR1 SNHLY and CDR2 FYNNEI. This CDR3 spans 16 amino acids. Here the CDR3 DNA reads TGTGCCAGCAGTGACGCTCTAGGCGTCTCCTACAATGAGCAGTTCTTC. Amino acid sequence: CASSDALGVSYNEQFF.

The chain recombines TRBV18 with TRBJ1-3; weak D call: TRBD1 (6 bases). Deletions cut 4 bases from V and 2 bases from J, with 15 bases between. The CDR3 consists of 16 residues. Germline CDR1 and CDR2: KGHSH and LQKENI. The CDR3 DNA is TGTGCCAGCTCACAGTCACAGGGATCTGCTGGAAACACCATATATTTT. Encoded protein: CASSQSQGSAGNTIYF.

CDR3 residues: CASSYVGQSGYTF. CDR3 nucleotides: TGTGCCAGCAGTTACGTGGGACAGAGTGGCTACACCTTC. The chain employs TRBV6-6 and TRBJ1-2, with 7 bases lining up with TRBD1. CDR3 length: 13 residues. Germline-derived CDR1 and CDR2 are MNHNY and SVGAGI (reference sequence). J gave up 7 bases and V 2 bases, and 4 bases lay outside the gene matches.